The T cell receptor beta chain under discussion was sequenced for a study of cytomegalovirus exposure and HLA in healthy donors. It was with 60 Vbeta and 13 Jbeta primers that the PCR ran. The table came from immunoSEQ multiplex PCR; TCRdb's copy has only in-frame clones and leaves some out. This table has about 88,000 clones, about 90% appearing once. The CDR3 length is 15 residues. The ends lost 0 bases at V and 3 bases at J; junction bases unmatched: 5. Germline assignment: CDR1 SGDLS and CDR2 YYNGEE. The source is a man in his late teens or twenties in good health and CMV-seronegative. The chain uses TRBV9 and TRBJ1-1, with 7 bases that match TRBD1. Sample: PBMCs. The chain's CDR3 is CASSVAPTGDTEAFF. CDR3 sequence (DNA): TGTGCCAGCAGCGTAGCCCCTACAGGGGACACTGAAGCTTTCTTT.